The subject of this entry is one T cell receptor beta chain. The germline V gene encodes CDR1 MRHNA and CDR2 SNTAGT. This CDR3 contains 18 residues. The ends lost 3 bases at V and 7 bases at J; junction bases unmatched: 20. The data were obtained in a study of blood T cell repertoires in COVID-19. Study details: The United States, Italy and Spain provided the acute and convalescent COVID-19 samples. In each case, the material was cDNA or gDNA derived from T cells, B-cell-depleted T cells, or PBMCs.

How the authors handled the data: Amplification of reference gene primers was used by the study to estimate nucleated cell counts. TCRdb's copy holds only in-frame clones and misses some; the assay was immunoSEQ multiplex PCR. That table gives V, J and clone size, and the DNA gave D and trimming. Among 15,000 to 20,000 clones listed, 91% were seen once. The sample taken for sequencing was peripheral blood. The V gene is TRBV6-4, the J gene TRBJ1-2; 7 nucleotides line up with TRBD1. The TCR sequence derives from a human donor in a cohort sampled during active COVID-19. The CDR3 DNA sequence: TGTGCCAGCAGTGAAGGCCCTACGACAGGGAACACGGCTCGTGGCTACACCTTC. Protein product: CASSEGPTTGNTARGYTF.